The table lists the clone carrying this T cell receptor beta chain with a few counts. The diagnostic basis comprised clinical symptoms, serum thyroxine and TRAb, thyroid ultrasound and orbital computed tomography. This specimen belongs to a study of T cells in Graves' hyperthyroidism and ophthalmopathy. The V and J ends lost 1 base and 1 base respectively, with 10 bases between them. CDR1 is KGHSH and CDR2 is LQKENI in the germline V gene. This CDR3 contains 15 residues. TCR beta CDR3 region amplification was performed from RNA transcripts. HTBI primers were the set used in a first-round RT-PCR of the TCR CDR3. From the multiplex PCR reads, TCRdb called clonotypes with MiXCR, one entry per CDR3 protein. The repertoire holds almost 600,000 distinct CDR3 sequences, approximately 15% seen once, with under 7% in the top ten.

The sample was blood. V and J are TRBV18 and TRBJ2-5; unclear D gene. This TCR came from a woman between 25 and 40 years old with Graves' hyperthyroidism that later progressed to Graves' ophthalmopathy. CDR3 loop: CASSPRSLSQETQYF. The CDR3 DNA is TGTGCCAGCTCACCACGGTCTTTATCCCAAGAGACCCAGTACTTC.